This T cell receptor beta chain was sequenced in a study of beta chain features in type 1 diabetes. Study-level findings and limits: Small HLA sub-analyses could not settle whether HLA shapes TCRB rearrangement. Researchers report that Type 1 diabetes patients had moderately but significantly shorter TCRB CDR3s across all four CD4+ subsets.

The whole isolated RNA underwent reverse transcription, so sequencing captured expressed TCRB transcripts. The average output of naive, central memory and regulatory T cell samples was 3.6 million or so reads. Libraries were prepared by immunoSEQ multiplex PCR; TCRdb keeps only in-frame clonotypes and omits some of them. The table shows some 640,000 clones, with more than 12% occurring only once. This CDR3 is 13 amino acids long. Germline V gives CDR1 GTSNPN, CDR2 SVGIG (reference sequence). V lost 2 bases and J 2 bases, leaving 10 bases between the germline ends. This clone turned up a few times. What it binds is not known.

What was sequenced was naive CD4+ T cells from blood. The clonotype originates from a man between 18 and 35 years old with type 1 diabetes. The chain couples TRBV30 to TRBJ2-7; no clear D gene. The DNA for the CDR3 is TGTGCCTGGAGTTTAAGAGGAGCCTACGAGCAGTACTTC. This gives the protein CAWSLRGAYEQYF.